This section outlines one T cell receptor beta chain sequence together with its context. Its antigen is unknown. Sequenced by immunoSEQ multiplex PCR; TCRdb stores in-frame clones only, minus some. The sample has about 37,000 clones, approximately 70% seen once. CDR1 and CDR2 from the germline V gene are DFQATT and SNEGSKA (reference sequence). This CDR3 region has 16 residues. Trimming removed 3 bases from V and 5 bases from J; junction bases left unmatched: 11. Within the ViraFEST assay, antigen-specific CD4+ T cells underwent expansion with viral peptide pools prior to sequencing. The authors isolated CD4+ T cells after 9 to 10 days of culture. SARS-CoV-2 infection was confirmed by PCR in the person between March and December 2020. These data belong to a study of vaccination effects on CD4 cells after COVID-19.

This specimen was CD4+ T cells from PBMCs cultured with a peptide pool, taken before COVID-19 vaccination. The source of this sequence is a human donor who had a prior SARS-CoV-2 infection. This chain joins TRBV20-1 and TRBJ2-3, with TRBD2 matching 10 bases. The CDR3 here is CSASYGLAGARDTQYF. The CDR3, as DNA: TGCAGTGCTAGTTATGGGCTAGCGGGGGCGAGAGATACGCAGTATTTT.